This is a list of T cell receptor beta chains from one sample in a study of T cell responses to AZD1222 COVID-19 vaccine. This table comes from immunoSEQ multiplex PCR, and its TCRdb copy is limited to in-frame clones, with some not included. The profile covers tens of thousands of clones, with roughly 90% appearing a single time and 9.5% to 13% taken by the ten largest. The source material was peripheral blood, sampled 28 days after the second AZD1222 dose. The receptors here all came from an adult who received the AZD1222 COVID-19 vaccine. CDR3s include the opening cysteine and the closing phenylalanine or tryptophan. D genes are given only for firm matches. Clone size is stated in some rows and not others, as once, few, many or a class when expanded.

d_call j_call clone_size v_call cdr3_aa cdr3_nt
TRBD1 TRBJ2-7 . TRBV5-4 CASSLRRQGDYEQYF TGTGCCAGCAGCTTGAGGCGACAGGGGGACTACGAGCAGTACTTC
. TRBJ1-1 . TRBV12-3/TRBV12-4 CASSLSSGVEAFF TGTGCCAGCAGTTTATCAAGCGGGGTCGAAGCTTTCTTT
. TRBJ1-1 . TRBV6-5 CASSRSTTEAFF TGTGCCAGCAGCCGTAGTACAACTGAAGCTTTCTTT
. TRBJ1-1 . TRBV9 CASSVVIGVNTEAFF TGTGCCAGCAGCGTAGTTATAGGGGTGAACACTGAAGCTTTCTTT
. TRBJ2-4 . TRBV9 CASSVGWGTLAKNIQYF TGTGCCAGCAGCGTAGGGTGGGGAACCCTAGCCAAAAACATTCAGTACTTC
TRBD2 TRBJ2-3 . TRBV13 CASSSIPLTSGTASTDTQYF TGTGCCAGCAGCTCCATCCCTCTGACTAGCGGGACTGCTAGCACAGATACGCAGTATTTT
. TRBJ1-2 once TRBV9 CASSISYGRIYGYTF TGTGCCAGCAGCATTTCATACGGACGGATCTATGGCTACACCTTC
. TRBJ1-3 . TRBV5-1 CASSLDGSSGNTIYF TGCGCCAGCAGCTTGGACGGTAGCTCTGGAAACACCATATATTTT
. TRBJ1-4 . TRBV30 CAWSVIGRGTNNEKLFF TGTGCCTGGAGTGTAATTGGGAGGGGGACGAATAATGAAAAACTGTTTTTT
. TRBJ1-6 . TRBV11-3 CASSSSGTLNSPLHF TGTGCCAGCAGCTCCTCCGGGACTCTAAATTCACCCCTCCACTTT
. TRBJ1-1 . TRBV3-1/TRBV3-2 CASGDEVTEAFF TGTGCCAGCGGAGATGAGGTCACTGAAGCTTTCTTT
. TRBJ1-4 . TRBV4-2 CASSQGRINEKLFF TGTGCCAGCAGCCAGGGGCGTATTAATGAAAAACTGTTTTTT
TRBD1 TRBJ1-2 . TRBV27 CASSLDRDYGYTF TGTGCCAGCAGTTTAGACAGGGACTATGGCTACACCTTC
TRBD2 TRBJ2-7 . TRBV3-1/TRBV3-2 CASSQALLAGGEQYF TGTGCCAGCAGCCAAGCCTTACTAGCGGGAGGCGAGCAGTACTTC
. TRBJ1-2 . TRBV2 CASSGGTVNYGYTF TGTGCCAGCAGTGGTGGGACGGTCAACTATGGCTACACCTTC
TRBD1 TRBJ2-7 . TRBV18 CASSSNPGGDYEQYF TGTGCCAGCTCATCGAATCCAGGGGGAGACTACGAGCAGTACTTC
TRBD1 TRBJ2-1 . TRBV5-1 CASNQDRAYNEQFF TGCGCCAGCAACCAGGACAGGGCTTACAATGAGCAGTTCTTC
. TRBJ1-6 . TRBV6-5 CATRDKNSPLHF TGTGCCACCCGGGACAAGAATTCACCCCTCCACTTT
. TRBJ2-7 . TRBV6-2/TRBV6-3 CASSPPGQLGFYEQYF TGTGCCAGCAGTCCACCTGGACAGTTGGGATTCTACGAGCAGTACTTC
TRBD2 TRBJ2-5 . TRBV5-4 CASSFPLAGAGETQYF TGTGCCAGCAGCTTCCCACTAGCGGGAGCAGGGGAGACCCAGTACTTC
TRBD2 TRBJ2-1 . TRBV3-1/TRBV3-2 CASSQVVSGGGEQFF TGTGCCAGCAGCCAAGTGGTATCTGGGGGGGGTGAGCAGTTCTTC
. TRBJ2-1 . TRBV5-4 CASSVDSYNEQFF TGTGCCAGCAGCGTAGACTCTTACAATGAGCAGTTCTTC
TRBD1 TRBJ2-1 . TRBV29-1 CSSSTGGTIGEQFF TGCAGCAGCTCGACAGGGGGGACAATAGGTGAGCAGTTCTTC
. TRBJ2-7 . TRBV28 CASSSLIDYEQYF TGTGCCAGCAGTTCCCTGATCGACTACGAGCAGTACTTC
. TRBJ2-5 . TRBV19 CASSMRLRDTSQETQYF TGTGCCAGTAGTATGCGTTTGAGGGACACAAGCCAAGAGACCCAGTACTTC
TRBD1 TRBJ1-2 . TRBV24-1 CATSDSGGDYGYTF TGTGCCACCAGTGATTCAGGGGGCGACTATGGCTACACCTTC
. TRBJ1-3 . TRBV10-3 CAISLAGGNTIYF TGTGCCATCAGTTTGGCCGGTGGAAACACCATATATTTT
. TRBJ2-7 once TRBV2 CASSEAYEQYF TGTGCCAGCAGTGAGGCGTACGAGCAGTACTTC
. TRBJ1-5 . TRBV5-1 CASSPGGNQPQHF TGCGCCAGCAGCCCCGGGGGCAATCAGCCCCAGCATTTT
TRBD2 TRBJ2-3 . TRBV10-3 CAISASLAGGTDTQYF TGTGCCATCAGTGCATCACTAGCGGGGGGCACAGATACGCAGTATTTT
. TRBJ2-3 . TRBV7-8 CASSPTPGLKDTDTQYF TGTGCCAGCAGCCCGACCCCAGGGTTAAAGGACACAGATACGCAGTATTTT
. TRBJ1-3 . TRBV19 CASPQGNTIYF TGTGCCAGCCCACAGGGAAACACCATATATTTT
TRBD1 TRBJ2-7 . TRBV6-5 CASSYYTGTGGSEQYF TGTGCCAGCAGTTACTATACCGGGACAGGGGGGAGCGAGCAGTACTTC
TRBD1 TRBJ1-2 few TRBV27 CASLRQGGQNYGYTF TGTGCCAGCCTTAGACAGGGGGGTCAGAACTATGGCTACACCTTC
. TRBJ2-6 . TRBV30 CAFTLSSGANVLTF TGTGCCTTTACTCTCAGCTCTGGGGCCAACGTCCTGACTTTC
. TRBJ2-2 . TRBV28 CASSLGGRLTGELFF TGTGCCAGCAGTTTAGGGGGGAGGTTGACCGGGGAGCTGTTTTTT
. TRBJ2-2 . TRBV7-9 CASSSQGHGELFF TGTGCCAGCAGCTCGCAGGGCCACGGGGAGCTGTTTTTT
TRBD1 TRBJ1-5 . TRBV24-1 CATSEAGQGKPQHF TGTGCCACCAGTGAGGCGGGACAGGGGAAGCCCCAGCATTTT
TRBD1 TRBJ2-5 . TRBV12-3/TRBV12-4 CASSWDSKETQYF TGTGCCAGCAGTTGGGACAGTAAAGAGACCCAGTACTTC
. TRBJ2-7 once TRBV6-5 CASSYSPAVSYEQYF TGTGCCAGCAGTTACTCCCCGGCGGTCTCCTACGAGCAGTACTTC